This is a list of T cell receptor beta chains from one sample in a study of T cell responses to AZD1222 COVID-19 vaccine. Sequencing was performed with immunoSEQ multiplex PCR; in TCRdb, only in-frame clones are kept and a portion is missing. This sample has 75,000 to 100,000 clones, with 75% to 90% found just once. The material sequenced was peripheral blood, taken on day 0 of AZD1222 vaccination. The origin of the receptors is an adult in good health. CDR3s leave out the opening cysteine and the closing phenylalanine or tryptophan.

j_call v_call cdr3_aa
TRBJ1-2 TRBV3-1/TRBV3-2 ASSQADGGYT
TRBJ1-2 TRBV7-6 ASSFSAGQGINYGYT
TRBJ1-2 TRBV7-3 ASSLEARGYGYT
TRBJ1-6 TRBV4-3 ASSQDNPNNNSPLH
TRBJ1-1 TRBV11-2 ASSPTTNMNTEAF
TRBJ2-1 TRBV5-6 ASSWSGEQF
TRBJ1-2 TRBV28 ASSSGRILYGYT
TRBJ2-5 TRBV5-4 ASSLGELKETQY
TRBJ1-5 TRBV19 ASSLLTTASNQPQH
TRBJ2-7 TRBV5-1 ASSLEVISYEQY
TRBJ2-5 TRBV28 ASSFRAGAGTQY
TRBJ2-2 TRBV5-4 ASSLGQGKGGELF
TRBJ1-5 TRBV5-5 ASSLGSGNQPQH
TRBJ2-2 TRBV28 ASSLGPLGRELF
TRBJ2-5 TRBV18 ASSPGTEPETQY
TRBJ2-7 TRBV13 ASSSLTSGASYEQY
TRBJ1-5 TRBV28 ASSPQGLQPQH